One T cell receptor beta chain is described in this entry. Its antigen is not identified. This CDR3 is built from 12 residues. Germline V lookup: CDR1 DFQATT, CDR2 SNEGSKA (reference sequence). The record originates from a study of blood T cells in healthy people across ages. Through a sample-barcoded 5' primer and a J-beta primer mix, a second PCR was run for roughly 6 to 12 cycles. TCRdb itself ran the 5' RACE reads through MiXCR, one entry per CDR3 protein. The sample lists fewer than 1.5 million distinct CDR3 sequences, 42% occurring once. Study results and limitations: Nothing was known about donor CMV status, and this possibly confounded expanded clonotype changes.

The receptor was derived from a woman aged 18-30 years in good health. This chain links TRBV20-1 with TRBJ2-5, with 7 nucleotides matching TRBD1. The J call may be wrong; the DNA end is better matched by TRBJ2-7. Sequencing input: blood. The CDR3 sequence is CSARGTEYEQYF. DNA for the CDR3: TGCAGTGCTAGGGGGACAGAATACGAGCAGTACTTC.